One sample yielded the 14 T cell receptor beta chains listed below, sequenced in a study of blood T cell repertoires in COVID-19. Profiled with immunoSEQ multiplex PCR; TCRdb holds only in-frame clones, not every one. This repertoire shows tens of thousands of clones, under 85% found once; its top ten account for 25% to 30%. The sequencing input was peripheral blood. These receptors all stem from a woman of 80 years or more with acute or convalescent COVID-19.

This chain uses TRBV6-2 or TRBV6-3 with TRBJ2-1; 15 positions match TRBD2. This CDR3 is built from 21 residues. After removal of 1 base from V and 0 bases from J, the junction contained 10 bases not matched to a gene. Germline V lookup: CDR1 MNHEY, CDR2 SVGEGT. CDR3 coding DNA: TGTGCCAGCAGTTACTACCGCGCCGGGACTAGCGGGAGGAGCTCCTACAATGAGCAGTTCTTC. It specifies CASSYYRAGTSGRSSYNEQFF.

The J gene is TRBJ2-7, the V gene TRBV6-6, with D possibly TRBD2 on 5 matching bases. CDR1 and CDR2 from the germline V gene are MNHNY and SVGAGI (reference sequence). The V gene lost 2 bases and the J gene lost 3 bases, with 5 bases spanning the gap. This CDR3 is built from 12 residues. CDR3 in DNA: TGTGCCAGCAGTTACCGGGGCTACGAGCAGTACTTC. This sequence encodes CASSYRGYEQYF.

The chain uses TRBV28 and TRBJ2-5; the match to TRBD2 covers 9 bases. After removal of 5 bases from V and 4 bases from J, the junction contained 2 bases not matched to a gene. Germline CDR1 reads MDHEN; CDR2 reads SYDVKM. The CDR3 runs 13 residues. CDR3 residues: CASSGSGRETQYF. The CDR3 DNA reads TGTGCCAGCAGTGGTAGCGGGAGAGAGACCCAGTACTTC.

The sample holds one count of this clone. This chain uses TRBV19 with TRBJ2-7; 11 bases line up with TRBD1. CDR3 length: 13 amino acids. The germline gives CDR1 LNHDA, CDR2 SQIVND (reference sequence). Germline trimming cut 11 bases from V and 7 bases from J; bases unmatched to any gene: 10. The CDR3 DNA reads TGTGCCTGCTCCGGGACAGGGGGGAGAGAGCAGTACTTC. Protein product: CACSGTGGREQYF.

The CDR3 spells CASRAGPSTDTQYF. The CDR3 DNA is TGCGCCAGCAGGGCGGGCCCTAGCACAGATACGCAGTATTTT. The gene calls are TRBV5-1 and TRBJ2-3, with D tentatively TRBD2 (5 bases). This CDR3 contains 14 residues. Germline V CDR1 and CDR2: SGHRS, YFSETQ. V gave up 5 bases and J gave up 0 bases, with 10 bases separating them.

This clone was seen only once. The chain is built from TRBV2 and TRBJ1-5, with D tentatively TRBD1 (6 bases). Trimming took 5 bases from V and 0 from J, leaving 11 bases between them. This CDR3 is 15 amino acids long. Germline CDR1 reads SNHLY; CDR2 reads FYNNEI. In DNA form, the CDR3 reads TGTGCCAGCAGTCCCGGACAGCGTAGCAATCAGCCCCAGCATTTT. Residues: CASSPGQRSNQPQHF. Complete variable domain (other parts from reference TRBV2 and TRBJ1-5): EPEVTQTPSHQVTQMGQEVILRCVPISNHLYFYWYRQILGQKVEFLVSFYNNEISEKSEIFDDQFSVERPDGSNFTLKIRSTKLEDSAMYFCASSPGQRSNQPQHFGDGTRLSIL.

This chain uses TRBV28 with TRBJ2-1; 13 nucleotides align to TRBD2. This CDR3 contains 16 residues. Trimming removed 4 bases from V and 12 bases from J; junction bases left unmatched: 12. Germline V gene data show CDR1 as MDHEN and CDR2 as SYDVKM. In DNA, the CDR3 is TGTGCCAGCAGTTCCCCGGCGGGACTAGCGGGGACTGGGCAGTTCTTC. Its translation is CASSSPAGLAGTGQFF.

The chain recombines TRBV18 with TRBJ1-6; possibly TRBD1 for D (5 bases). Trimming shortened V by 5 bases and J by 6 bases, and 14 bases separated the two germline ends. Germline lookup yields CDR1 KGHSH and CDR2 LQKENI. This CDR3 region has 15 residues. The CDR3 nucleotides are TGTGCCAGCTCAGAGCGGGACGCATCTAATTCACCCCTCCACTTT. As protein: CASSERDASNSPLHF.

The chain is built from TRBV24-1 and TRBJ1-1; D is perhaps TRBD1 (6 bases). The CDR3 loop spans 14 amino acids. Trimming removed 9 bases at V and 3 bases at J, with 16 bases between. Germline V lookup: CDR1 KGHDR, CDR2 SFDVKD. CDR3 DNA sequence: TGTGCCACCGCTCGTACGGGGGGCGACACTGAAGCTTTCTTT. Protein product: CATARTGGDTEAFF.

CDR3 DNA: TGTGCCAGCAGCAAAGGAAGACAGGGTCCTTACGAGCAGTACTTC. It encodes CASSKGRQGPYEQYF. The genes are TRBV21-1 and TRBJ2-7; the table's D call, TRBD1, has no DNA check behind it. TRBV21-1 is a pseudogene locus. The length of the CDR3 is 15 residues.

V gene TRBV11-2 combines with J gene TRBJ1-2; D may be TRBD1 (6 bases). The ends were cut back, 3 bases at V and 2 bases at J, with 7 bases in the middle. Germline V gives CDR1 SGHAT, CDR2 FQNNGV. The CDR3 is 13 residues long. DNA for the CDR3: TGTGCCAGCAGCTTTGGGGGCAACTATGGCTACACCTTC. This codes for CASSFGGNYGYTF.

The chain uses TRBV30 and TRBJ2-2; tentatively, D is TRBD2 (6 bases). Trimming removed 0 bases at V and 2 bases at J, with 13 bases between. Germline V gene data show CDR1 as GTSNPN and CDR2 as SVGIG (reference sequence). There are 16 residues in the CDR3. CDR3 DNA sequence: TGTGCCTGGAGTGTAGACCGCGGGACTAACACCGGGGAGCTGTTTTTT. Its protein is CAWSVDRGTNTGELFF.

This clone was counted between two and nine times. The rearrangement links TRBV27 to TRBJ2-3; 12 positions agree with TRBD1. Germline trimming cut 6 bases from V and 4 bases from J; bases unmatched to any gene: 5. This CDR3 contains 15 residues. CDR1 is MNHEY and CDR2 is SMNVEV in the germline V gene (reference sequence). CDR3 amino acids: CASRAWDRGPDTQYF. The DNA of the CDR3 is TGTGCCAGCAGGGCCTGGGACAGGGGGCCAGATACGCAGTATTTT.

The V call is TRBV6-1, the J call TRBJ2-1; 8 nucleotides align to TRBD1. Germline V gives CDR1 MNHNS, CDR2 SASEGT. The CDR3 covers 14 residues. V dropped 1 base and J dropped 14; count of bases not matched to a gene: 10. In DNA form, the CDR3 reads TGTGCCAGCAGTGAAGGGACAGGGATTCCCGCCAAGTTCTTC. Translating it yields CASSEGTGIPAKFF.